Shown below are 31 T cell receptor beta chains from a single sample sequenced in a study of shared clonotypes between healthy human individuals. As defined, naive CD8 cells were CD45RO-negative and positively selected for CCR7, with terminally differentiated effector memory CD45RA+ cells excluded. The table came from immunoSEQ multiplex PCR; TCRdb's copy has only in-frame clones and leaves some out. The sample holds 2 million to 2.5 million clones, around 96% seen once. The material sequenced was naive CD8+ T cells sorted from blood. These receptors were obtained from a man younger than 30 in good health.

This chain links TRBV7-9 with TRBJ2-7, with D perhaps TRBD2 (6 bases). Germline V gene sequence: CDR1 SEHNR, CDR2 FQNEAQ (reference sequence). The CDR3 is made up of 13 amino acids. Trimming took 5 bases from V and 4 from J, leaving 12 bases between them. The DNA for the CDR3 is TGTGCCAGCAGCCACGGGGACTTTTACGAGCAGTACTTC. Its protein is CASSHGDFYEQYF.

This chain connects TRBV9 to TRBJ2-3; no clear D. Trimming pared 3 bases from V and 5 bases from J, leaving 7 bases between. Germline CDR1 and CDR2: SGDLS and YYNGEE. This CDR3 spans 12 amino acids. The CDR3: CASSADLDTQYF. The CDR3 nucleotides are TGTGCCAGCAGCGCCGACCTAGATACGCAGTATTTT.

The chain couples TRBV5-1 to TRBJ2-3, with 8 bases lining up with TRBD2. CDR1 is SGHRS, CDR2 YFSETQ, per germline. The CDR3 consists of 17 residues. V was clipped by 2 bases and J by 4 bases; unmatched bases: 12. Here the CDR3 reads CASSLTAAGGFADTQYF. Here the CDR3 DNA reads TGCGCCAGCAGCTTAACGGCTGCGGGGGGCTTCGCAGATACGCAGTATTTT.

The chain combines TRBV4-3 with TRBJ2-1, with 8 bases that match TRBD2. The CDR3 spans 15 residues. Germline CDR1 and CDR2: LGHNA and YSLEER. Trimming removed 3 bases from V and 9 bases from J; junction bases left unmatched: 10. CDR3 in amino acids: CASSQDPGTSGEQFF. For the CDR3, the DNA is TGCGCCAGCAGCCAGGATCCCGGGACTAGTGGTGAGCAGTTCTTC.

This clone was detected once. The chain recombines TRBV18 with TRBJ2-7; D remains unclear. Germline CDR1 KGHSH, CDR2 LQKENI. V was shortened by 10 bases and J by 2 bases, with 6 bases between the two germline ends. This CDR3 spans 10 amino acids. Here the CDR3 reads CANFTYEQYF. The CDR3 nucleotides read TGTGCCAACTTCACCTACGAGCAGTACTTC.

The genes are TRBV4-1 and TRBJ2-1; D gene unclear. V lost 0 bases, J lost 8 bases, and 17 bases lay in between. The germline V gene has CDR1 MGHRA and CDR2 YSYEKL. This CDR3 spans 16 amino acids. Written as DNA, the CDR3 is TGCGCCAGCAGCCAAGATCCGCTAGGTGGTGGCGATGAGCAGTTCTTC. Translation: CASSQDPLGGGDEQFF.

The chain is built from TRBV7-6 and TRBJ2-2; D not resolved. Per the germline V gene, CDR1 is SGHVS and CDR2 is FNYEAQ. The V end was cut by 0 bases, the J end by 6 bases, with 5 bases between. CDR3 length equals 13 residues. The CDR3 DNA is TGTGCCAGCAGCTTAGCGCTAGCCGGGGAGCTGTTTTTT. This codes for CASSLALAGELFF.

The rearrangement links TRBV30 to TRBJ2-1; possibly TRBD2 for D (5 bases). CDR3 length: 14 amino acids. V was clipped by 7 bases and J by 3 bases, with 16 bases between them. The germline V gene has CDR1 GTSNPN and CDR2 SVGIG (reference sequence). In DNA form, the CDR3 reads TGTGCCTCGCATTCAGCGGCCTTCTACAATGAGCAGTTCTTC. It is translated as CASHSAAFYNEQFF.

The chain combines TRBV5-1 with TRBJ2-1, with TRBD1 identical over 8 bases. J lost 2 bases, V lost 4 bases, and 5 bases had no gene match. This CDR3 contains 15 residues. Germline CDR1 SGHRS, CDR2 YFSETQ. The CDR3 reads CASSPTGGTYNEQFF. For the CDR3, the DNA is TGCGCCAGCAGCCCTACAGGGGGGACCTACAATGAGCAGTTCTTC.

The V call is TRBV5-1, the J call TRBJ2-3; D is perhaps TRBD1 or TRBD2 (6 bases each). Germline CDR1 SGHRS, CDR2 YFSETQ. CDR3 length equals 15 residues. V gave up 4 bases and J gave up 6 bases, with 18 bases separating them. For the CDR3, the DNA is TGCGCCAGCAGCCCGCGGGGACATGAGACTGATACGCAGTATTTT. Protein: CASSPRGHETDTQYF.

This rearrangement joins TRBV5-4 to TRBJ1-1; D possibly corresponds to TRBD1 (5 bases). Germline V gene sequence: CDR1 SGHNT, CDR2 YYREEE (reference sequence). With 4 bases removed from V and 6 bases from J, the gap between germline ends came to 28 bases. The CDR3 is 18 amino acids. In DNA, the CDR3 is TGTGCCAGCAGCCTTTACGAGGTTCCTGGGGGGATGAATCCTGAAGCTTTCTTT. It codes for CASSLYEVPGGMNPEAFF.

The chain joins TRBV7-9 to TRBJ1-6, with D possibly TRBD1 on 5 matching bases. This CDR3 has 15 amino acids. The V gene lost 1 base and the J gene lost 4 bases, with 8 bases spanning the gap. The germline V gene encodes CDR1 SEHNR and CDR2 FQNEAQ (reference sequence). The CDR3 bases are TGTGCCAGCAGCTTAGGGGAGGGGTATAATTCACCCCTCCACTTT. Its protein product is CASSLGEGYNSPLHF. Full variable domain (outside the CDR3, taken from reference TRBV7-9 and TRBJ1-6): DTGVSQNPRHKITKRGQNVTFRCDPISEHNRLYWYRQTLGQGPEFLTYFQNEAQLEKSRLLSDRFSAERPKGSFSTLEIQRTEQGDSAMYLCASSLGEGYNSPLHFGNGTRLTVT.

This chain connects TRBV11-2 to TRBJ1-1, with D possibly TRBD1 on 5 matching bases. Germline-derived CDR1 and CDR2 are SGHAT and FQNNGV. The CDR3 sequence is 16 residues long. Trimming removed 0 bases at V and 3 bases at J, with 14 bases between. The CDR3 sequence is CASSLDREGGDTEAFF. DNA for the CDR3: TGTGCCAGCAGCTTAGATCGCGAGGGAGGGGACACTGAAGCTTTCTTT.

For this clone: At the DNA level, this CDR3 is encoded by other sequences in the same sample as well. V gene TRBV9 combines with J gene TRBJ2-7, with TRBD2 identical over 8 bases. The CDR3 extends over 15 amino acids. Germline V lookup: CDR1 SGDLS, CDR2 YYNGEE. Trimming cost V 0 bases and J 3 bases; bases outside gene matches: 5. The CDR3 DNA reads TGTGCCAGCAGCGTAGCAGCCGGGGGGGGCTACGAGCAGTACTTC. Its protein is CASSVAAGGGYEQYF.

In DNA form, the CDR3 reads TGTGCCAGCAGTTCCGGGCCAGGGGCCTATAATTCACCCCTCCACTTT. Amino acids: CASSSGPGAYNSPLHF. The chain joins TRBV27 to TRBJ1-6; possible D gene TRBD1, 6 bases. V was shortened by 4 bases and J by 2 bases, with 12 bases between the two germline ends. Looked up from germline, CDR1 is MNHEY and CDR2 is SMNVEV (reference sequence). CDR3 size: 16 residues.

V and J are TRBV19 and TRBJ1-1; D ambiguous. CDR3 length: 13 residues. Trimming removed 3 bases from V and 4 bases from J, with 9 bases in between. Looked up from germline, CDR1 is LNHDA and CDR2 is SQIVND (reference sequence). The CDR3 spells CASSIGPLTEAFF. CDR3 nucleotides: TGTGCCAGTAGTATCGGCCCCCTCACTGAAGCTTTCTTT.

The J gene is TRBJ2-1, the V gene TRBV30; no reliable D call. The CDR3 length is 14 residues. Trimming removed 4 bases at V and 4 bases at J, with 14 bases between. In germline, CDR1 is GTSNPN, CDR2 SVGIG (reference sequence). The CDR3 nucleotides are TGTGCCTGGATCGAGCTGCAATATTACAATGAGCAGTTCTTC. Protein product: CAWIELQYYNEQFF.

The rearrangement joins TRBV9 to TRBJ1-2, with D unresolved. Deletions cut 3 bases from V and 8 bases from J, with 11 bases between. The CDR3 is made up of 12 amino acids. Germline-derived CDR1 and CDR2 are SGDLS and YYNGEE. CDR3 DNA: TGTGCCAGCAGCGACCCGCTGGTAGGCTACACCTTC. This translates into CASSDPLVGYTF.

Points on this clone: The sample holds other DNA sequences that translate to the same CDR3. The genes are TRBV4-1 and TRBJ2-7; 10 positions match TRBD1. J lost 4 bases, V lost 0 bases, and 3 bases had no gene match. Per the germline V gene, CDR1 is MGHRA and CDR2 is YSYEKL. The CDR3 runs to 15 residues. The CDR3 coding sequence is TGCGCCAGCAGCCAAGAGGGGACAGGGGTGTACGAGCAGTACTTC. Protein: CASSQEGTGVYEQYF.

This chain joins TRBV9 and TRBJ1-2; possible D gene TRBD1, 5 bases. CDR1 is SGDLS and CDR2 is YYNGEE in the germline V gene. This CDR3 is built from 13 residues. With 3 bases removed from V and 8 bases from J, the gap between germline ends came to 14 bases. CDR3 sequence: CASSEGYGGGYTF. The CDR3 coding sequence is TGTGCCAGCAGCGAAGGGTATGGGGGAGGCTACACCTTC.

The genes are TRBV5-6 and TRBJ2-2; D remains ambiguous. Germline lookup yields CDR1 SGHDT and CDR2 YYEEEE. Trimming removed 0 bases at V and 5 bases at J, with 5 bases between. CDR3 length: 13 amino acids. The CDR3 here is CASSLATTGELFF. In DNA form, the CDR3 reads TGTGCCAGCAGCTTGGCCACTACCGGGGAGCTGTTTTTT.

The chain's CDR3 is CASSEGWTGNEETQYF. The CDR3 coding sequence is TGTGCCAGCAGTGAAGGATGGACAGGGAACGAAGAGACCCAGTACTTC. The chain employs TRBV2 and TRBJ2-5; TRBD1 agrees at 8 bases. The CDR3 is 16 amino acids. The germline CDR1 and CDR2 sequences are SNHLY and FYNNEI. V shed 1 base and J 3 bases; nucleotides not matched to a gene: 7.

Notes on this clone: The same CDR3 can be traced to other DNA sequences in this sample. The rearrangement uses TRBV27 and TRBJ2-6; D remains ambiguous. Germline loops: CDR1 MNHEY, CDR2 SMNVEV (reference sequence). Trimming pared 5 bases from V and 4 bases from J, leaving 9 bases between. The CDR3 has 14 amino acids. The CDR3 DNA is TGTGCCAGCAGTGGGTTAGGGGGGGCCAACGTCCTGACTTTC. Translating gives CASSGLGGANVLTF. Full variable domain (missing parts from reference TRBV27 and TRBJ2-6): EAQVTQNPRYLITVTGKKLTVTCSQNMNHEYMSWYRQDPGLGLRQIYYSMNVEVTDKGDVPEGYKVSRKEKRNFPLILESPSPNQTSLYFCASSGLGGANVLTFGAGSRLTVL.

CDR3 protein: CASSATGGRYEQYF. In nucleotides, the CDR3 is TGTGCCAGCAGCGCGACAGGGGGCCGCTACGAGCAGTACTTC. The chain carries TRBV9 and TRBJ2-7; TRBD1 matches at 10 bases. V was pared by 3 bases and J by 3 bases, with 3 bases of the junction left unmatched. The CDR3 runs 14 residues. Germline CDR1 is SGDLS and CDR2 is YYNGEE.

V gene TRBV6-6 combines with J gene TRBJ1-5, with D unresolved. The V end was cut by 6 bases, the J end by 5 bases, with 8 bases between. CDR1 and CDR2 from the germline V gene are MNHNY and SVGAGI (reference sequence). The CDR3 is made up of 12 amino acids. The chain's CDR3 is CASRQLDQPQHF. In DNA form, the CDR3 reads TGTGCCAGCAGGCAGTTGGATCAGCCCCAGCATTTT.

The chain has TRBV11-2 and TRBJ1-4; tentative D call: TRBD1 (5 bases). The CDR3 spans 16 residues. Between the trimmed V and J ends, which lost 7 bases and 5 bases, there was a span of 20 bases. Looked up from germline, CDR1 is SGHAT and CDR2 is FQNNGV. DNA of the CDR3: TGTGCCAGCATCCGAGGGGCAGGACCCATAAATGAAAAACTGTTTTTT. Translating gives CASIRGAGPINEKLFF.

The chain is built from TRBV7-9 and TRBJ2-3; 15 bases match TRBD2. CDR1 and CDR2 (germline): SEHNR, FQNEAQ (reference sequence). The J segment lost 6 bases and the V segment lost 1 base, leaving 2 bases of the junction unmatched. The CDR3 runs to 16 residues. The CDR3 region has the DNA TGTGCCAGCAGCTTAGGGACTAGCGGGGGGGCCGATACGCAGTATTTT. The encoded protein is CASSLGTSGGADTQYF.

Notes on this clone: At the DNA level, this CDR3 is encoded by other sequences in the same sample as well. The CDR3 spells CASSPGGSNQPQHF. CDR3 sequence (DNA): TGTGCCAGCAGCCCCGGGGGGAGCAATCAGCCCCAGCATTTT. The gene calls are TRBV27 and TRBJ1-5, with D possibly TRBD1 on 5 matching bases. Germline lookup yields CDR1 MNHEY and CDR2 SMNVEV (reference sequence). This CDR3 region has 14 residues. The ends were cut back, 6 bases at V and 1 base at J, with 10 bases in the middle.

CDR3 region: CASSYSDRGEQYF. DNA of the CDR3: TGTGCCAGCAGTTACTCGGACAGGGGGGAGCAGTACTTC. The genes are TRBV27 and TRBJ2-7; 10 bases match TRBD1. The CDR3 totals 13 residues. The germline V gene encodes CDR1 MNHEY and CDR2 SMNVEV (reference sequence). After removal of 4 bases from V and 7 bases from J, the junction contained 4 bases not matched to a gene.

This rearrangement joins TRBV28 to TRBJ2-4; either TRBD1 or TRBD2 may supply D (5 bases each). CDR1 MDHEN and CDR2 SYDVKM come from the germline V gene. The CDR3 runs to 15 residues. With 5 bases removed from V and 9 bases from J, the gap between germline ends came to 20 bases. The CDR3: CASSPFQSGRSIQYF. The CDR3 DNA is TGTGCCAGCAGTCCGTTTCAGTCGGGGCGATCCATTCAGTACTTC.

The rearrangement joins TRBV29-1 to TRBJ1-2; no firm D call. Per the germline V gene, CDR1 is SQVTM and CDR2 is ANQGSEA. The V and J ends lost 7 bases and 3 bases respectively, with 15 bases between them. CDR3 size: 13 residues. As DNA, the CDR3 is TGCAGCGCCGGGCCCCGTCGGGACTATGGCTACACCTTC. This encodes CSAGPRRDYGYTF.